A single sample is the source of the 26 T cell receptor beta chains below, sequenced in a study of OX40 agonist ivuxolimab in advanced cancers. Profiling relied on immunoSEQ multiplex PCR, and the TCRdb table lists in-frame clones only, not all of them. The sample lists 70,000 to 95,000 clones, about 90% occurring once. The starting material was CD4+ or CD8+ T cells sorted from blood, obtained in a trial of the OX40 agonist ivuxolimab. The receptors here all came from an adult with an advanced solid tumor such as melanoma, head and neck, liver or kidney cancer.

The rearrangement links TRBV30 to TRBJ1-4; 10 nucleotides agree with TRBD1. The ends lost 6 bases at V and 2 bases at J; junction bases unmatched: 9. Germline CDR1 and CDR2: GTSNPN and SVGIG (reference sequence). The CDR3 contains 16 residues. CDR3 sequence reads: CACPGQGSMTNEKLFF. The CDR3 nucleotides read TGTGCCTGTCCGGGACAGGGGTCTATGACTAATGAAAAACTGTTTTTT.

The chain carries TRBV11-1 and TRBJ2-6; no firm D call. The CDR3 spans 16 residues. CDR1 is SGHAT, CDR2 FQDESV, per germline (reference sequence). Trimming left V 6 bases short and J 2 bases short, with 14 bases between. In DNA, the CDR3 is TGTGCCAGCAGTACCAGAGTTACTGCTGGGGCCAACGTCCTGACTTTC. It translates to CASSTRVTAGANVLTF.

This chain joins TRBV5-5 and TRBJ2-3; no firm D call. CDR3 size: 12 residues. Trimming removed 4 bases from V and 0 bases from J, with 3 bases in between. Germline V CDR1 and CDR2: SGHKS, YYEKEE (reference sequence). CDR3 DNA: TGTGCCAGCAGCCTGAGCACAGATACGCAGTATTTT. Its translation is CASSLSTDTQYF.

The V gene is TRBV7-2, the J gene TRBJ2-1; D may be TRBD1 or TRBD2 (5 bases each). The CDR3 is made up of 13 amino acids. CDR1 is SGHTA and CDR2 is FQGNSA in the germline V gene. V lost 5 bases to trimming and J lost 15 bases, with 20 bases between them. CDR3 protein: CASSLRGGGDPFF. For the CDR3, the DNA is TGTGCCAGCAGCCTGAGGGGCGGAGGCGATCCGTTCTTC.

The chain uses TRBV7-3 and TRBJ2-1; 9 positions match TRBD1. This CDR3 region has 15 residues. The J segment lost 8 bases and the V segment lost 2 bases, leaving 7 bases of the junction unmatched. The germline V gene has CDR1 SGHTA and CDR2 FQGTGA. The DNA for the CDR3 is TGTGCCAGCAGCTTATTCGGACAGGGGACCGATGAGCAGTTCTTC. Translated, it gives CASSLFGQGTDEQFF.

The chain couples TRBV21-1 to TRBJ2-7; the table calls TRBD2, which could not be checked here. TRBV21-1 is a recognized pseudogene. The CDR3 totals 17 residues. CDR3 region: CASSNATSGTRSYEQYF. CDR3 coding DNA: TGTGCCAGCAGCAATGCGACTAGCGGGACACGCTCCTACGAGCAGTACTTC.

V is TRBV5-4 and J is TRBJ2-5; D not resolved. V lost 4 bases and J 0 bases, leaving 4 bases between the germline ends. The CDR3 runs 12 residues. Per the germline V gene, CDR1 is SGHNT and CDR2 is YYREEE (reference sequence). The CDR3 spells CASSRYQETQYF. As DNA, the CDR3 is TGTGCCAGCAGCCGGTACCAAGAGACCCAGTACTTC.

The rearrangement links TRBV5-1 to TRBJ2-6; 11 bases agree with TRBD1. There are 19 residues in the CDR3. Germline V CDR1 and CDR2: SGHRS, YFSETQ. V lost 4 bases to trimming and J lost 1 base; unmatched junction nucleotides: 10. The CDR3 DNA reads TGCGCCAGCAGCCCAACCGGACAGGGGGCTCAGTCTGGGGCCAACGTCCTGACTTTC. Translation: CASSPTGQGAQSGANVLTF.

The count of this clone is one. V usage is TRBV5-5 and J usage is TRBJ1-1; D not resolved. Trimming cost V 7 bases and J 0 bases, with 7 bases left between them. From germline, CDR1 is SGHKS and CDR2 YYEKEE (reference sequence). CDR3 size: 12 residues. The CDR3 region has the DNA TGTGCCAGCGGCCCTGTGAACACTGAAGCTTTCTTT. Translation gives CASGPVNTEAFF.

This chain links TRBV5-1 with TRBJ1-2; tentative D call: TRBD1 (6 bases). Germline V gene sequence: CDR1 SGHRS, CDR2 YFSETQ. Trimming cost V 0 bases and J 5 bases, with 11 bases left between them. The CDR3 loop spans 14 amino acids. The CDR3 loop reads CASSLDPGVYGYTF. The DNA of the CDR3 is TGCGCCAGCAGCTTGGATCCAGGGGTTTATGGCTACACCTTC. The full variable domain, with the rest looked up from reference TRBV5-1 and TRBJ1-2, is KAGVTQTPRYLIKTRGQQVTLSCSPISGHRSVSWYQQTPGQGLQFLFEYFSETQRNKGNFPGRFSGRQFSNSRSEMNVSTLELGDSALYLCASSLDPGVYGYTFGSGTRLTVV.

The rearrangement links TRBV5-1 to TRBJ2-3, with 9 bases fitting TRBD2. CDR1 and CDR2 from the germline V gene are SGHRS and YFSETQ. The length of the CDR3 is 15 residues. J was trimmed by 4 bases and V by 1 base; bases with no gene match: 4. The CDR3 sequence: CASSLFSGSADTQYF. The CDR3, as DNA: TGCGCCAGCAGCTTGTTTAGCGGGAGCGCAGATACGCAGTATTTT.

The V and J genes are TRBV7-6 and TRBJ2-7; TRBD1 is a possible D gene (5 bases). The V gene's germline CDR1 is SGHVS and CDR2 FNYEAQ. This CDR3 contains 13 residues. V was cut by 1 base and J by 6 bases, with 10 bases left in between. The CDR3 region has the DNA TGTGCCAGCAGCTTAGACAGGATAAGCGAGCAGTACTTC. It translates to CASSLDRISEQYF.

V gene TRBV18 combines with J gene TRBJ1-1; 9 nucleotides line up with TRBD1. The CDR3 sequence is 14 residues long. Germline V gene sequence: CDR1 KGHSH, CDR2 LQKENI. V lost 4 bases, J lost 5 bases, and 5 bases stayed unmatched. The CDR3 nucleotides are TGTGCCAGCTCACTAGGACAGGGGCGGACTGAAGCTTTCTTT. This gives the protein CASSLGQGRTEAFF. The entire variable domain, with the rest obtained from reference TRBV18 and TRBJ1-1, is as follows: NAGVMQNPRHLVRRRGQEARLRCSPMKGHSHVYWYRQLPEEGLKFMVYLQKENIIDESGMPKERFSAEFPKEGPSILRIQQVVRGDSAAYFCASSLGQGRTEAFFGQGTRLTVV.

This clone has just a few counts. The rearrangement joins TRBV19 to TRBJ1-2; D uncertain. CDR3 length equals 15 residues. Germline lookup yields CDR1 LNHDA and CDR2 SQIVND (reference sequence). V lost 1 base and J lost 2, with 11 bases in between. This CDR3 is CASSIGLSPNYGYTF. CDR3 bases: TGTGCCAGTAGTATAGGTCTCAGCCCAAACTATGGCTACACCTTC.

The rearrangement links TRBV2 to TRBJ1-6; 8 bases are a match to TRBD1. Germline loops: CDR1 SNHLY, CDR2 FYNNEI. J lost 9 bases, V lost 3 bases, and 10 bases had no gene match. CDR3 length: 16 amino acids. In nucleotides, the CDR3 is TGTGCCAGCAGTGAGTCCCAGGGGGCAGGAGGTTCACCCCTCCACTTT. Amino acids: CASSESQGAGGSPLHF.

This chain uses TRBV7-8 with TRBJ1-2; the D is unclear. CDR3 length: 13 amino acids. The germline V and J ends were trimmed by 1 base and 7 bases, with 10 bases remaining between them. Germline V gene lookup returns CDR1 SGHVS and CDR2 FQNEAQ. As DNA, the CDR3 is TGTGCCAGCAGCTTAGTAGGAACGGGTGGCTACACCTTC. Its translation is CASSLVGTGGYTF.

The chain combines TRBV7-6 with TRBJ1-6; D gene unclear. This CDR3 is built from 14 residues. With 1 base removed from V and 4 bases from J, the gap between germline ends came to 5 bases. Germline CDR1 and CDR2: SGHVS and FNYEAQ. CDR3 amino acids: CASSLDHYNSPLHF. For the CDR3, the DNA is TGTGCCAGCAGCTTAGACCATTATAATTCACCCCTCCACTTT.

The CDR3 DNA follows: TGCGCCAGCAGCGTGGCATCAACTAGCGGGAGCACAGATACGCAGTATTTT. It encodes CASSVASTSGSTDTQYF. The chain joins TRBV5-1 to TRBJ2-3; TRBD2 matches 9 bases. Trimming cost V 4 bases and J 0 bases; bases outside gene matches: 9. There are 17 residues in the CDR3. Germline CDR1 reads SGHRS; CDR2 reads YFSETQ.

This clone was counted a few times. This chain connects TRBV10-3 to TRBJ1-3; 7 nucleotides line up with TRBD1. Germline trimming cut 6 bases from V and 0 bases from J; bases unmatched to any gene: 2. The germline V gene encodes CDR1 ENHRY and CDR2 SYGVKD. The CDR3 covers 14 residues. The CDR3 spells CAIRGTDSGNTIYF. The CDR3 DNA follows: TGTGCCATCAGAGGGACAGACTCTGGAAACACCATATATTTT.

Only a few counts were recorded for this clone. V is TRBV14 and J is TRBJ2-1; TRBD2 aligns across 7 bases. This CDR3 has 13 amino acids. Germline V CDR1 and CDR2: SGHDN, FVKESK. V lost 3 bases to trimming and J lost 9 bases; unmatched junction nucleotides: 5. For the CDR3, the DNA is TGTGCCAGCAGCCAGGGACTACTTACTGAGCAGTTCTTC. Residues: CASSQGLLTEQFF. The variable domain in full, completed from reference TRBV14 and TRBJ2-1, reads EAGVTQFPSHSVIEKGQTVTLRCDPISGHDNLYWYRRVMGKEIKFLLHFVKESKQDESGMPNNRFLAERTGGTYSTLKVQPAELEDSGVYFCASSQGLLTEQFFGPGTRLTVL.

The genes are TRBV19 and TRBJ1-5, with TRBD1 identical over 8 bases. Germline-derived CDR1 and CDR2 are LNHDA and SQIVND (reference sequence). This CDR3 is 17 amino acids long. V lost 6 bases to trimming and J lost 1 base; unmatched junction nucleotides: 11. CDR3 DNA: TGTGCCAGTAGACGCCGTGGGCAGGGGGCAAGCAATCAGCCCCAGCATTTT. Its translation: CASRRRGQGASNQPQHF.

V is TRBV7-9 and J is TRBJ2-3; the match to TRBD2 covers 12 bases. Trimming cost V 3 bases and J 3 bases; bases outside gene matches: 1. CDR3 length equals 15 residues. The V gene's germline CDR1 is SEHNR and CDR2 FQNEAQ (reference sequence). CDR3: CASSFGTSGTDTQYF. The CDR3 DNA follows: TGTGCCAGCAGCTTCGGGACTAGCGGGACAGATACGCAGTATTTT.

This chain connects TRBV28 to TRBJ2-1; TRBD2 matches 12 bases. Germline loops: CDR1 MDHEN, CDR2 SYDVKM. The CDR3 runs to 15 residues. The V and J ends lost 4 bases and 6 bases, in that order; junction bases with no gene match: 4. The CDR3 here is CASSYLAGGPNEQFF. The CDR3 coding sequence is TGTGCCAGCAGTTACCTAGCGGGAGGGCCCAATGAGCAGTTCTTC.

The rearrangement joins TRBV11-2 to TRBJ2-2; D is uncertain. The CDR3 has 16 residues. V lost 2 bases and J 0 bases, leaving 10 bases between the germline ends. The germline V gene encodes CDR1 SGHAT and CDR2 FQNNGV. CDR3 in amino acids: CASSLIPGSNTGELFF. For the CDR3, the DNA is TGTGCCAGCAGCTTAATCCCAGGTTCGAACACCGGGGAGCTGTTTTTT. Looking up the rest from reference TRBV11-2 and TRBJ2-2 gives the full variable domain: EAGVAQSPRYKIIEKRQSVAFWCNPISGHATLYWYQQILGQGPKLLIQFQNNGVVDDSQLPKDRFSAERLKGVDSTLKIQPAKLEDSAVYLCASSLIPGSNTGELFFGEGSRLTVL.

V and J are TRBV10-3 and TRBJ2-1, with TRBD2 identical over 9 bases. Trimming at V came to 11 bases and at J to 5 bases, leaving 13 bases not matched to a gene. The CDR3 has 15 residues. CDR1 and CDR2 from the germline V gene are ENHRY and SYGVKD. DNA of the CDR3: TGTGCCGGTGCGGGCGGGCCTAGCGGGAACAATGAGCAGTTCTTC. Amino acids: CAGAGGPSGNNEQFF.

The chain links TRBV21-1 to TRBJ1-1. TRBV21-1 is given as a pseudogene. The CDR3 spans 15 residues. The CDR3 spells CARGGDGDENTEAFF. CDR3 DNA: TGTGCCAGAGGAGGGGACGGGGACGAAAACACTGAAGCTTTCTTT.